Included here is one TCR beta chain sequence, with context. Its cognate antigen is unknown. The data are from a study of cytomegalovirus exposure and HLA in healthy donors. Study results and limitations: Segments of the TCR beta V type were, in most cases, productive about 90% or about 30% of the time in an earlier analysis.

The PCR made use of 60 Vbeta and 13 Jbeta primers. Using immunoSEQ multiplex PCR, the repertoire was profiled, and TCRdb retains in-frame clones only, with some absent. Of 150,000 to 200,000 clones listed, roughly 77% are singletons. This CDR3 spans 16 amino acids. Trimming removed 1 base from V and 0 bases from J, with 10 bases in between. Germline-derived CDR1 and CDR2 are KGHSH and LQKENI. Sequenced sample: PBMCs. This sequence was found in a man between 25 and 39 years old in good health and CMV-seropositive. This chain links TRBV18 with TRBJ2-1; the D is unclear. CDR3 in DNA: TGTGCCAGCTCACCACTTGTGCCGAGCTCCTACAATGAGCAGTTCTTC. Translated: CASSPLVPSSYNEQFF. Complete variable domain (other parts from reference TRBV18 and TRBJ2-1): NAGVMQNPRHLVRRRGQEARLRCSPMKGHSHVYWYRQLPEEGLKFMVYLQKENIIDESGMPKERFSAEFPKEGPSILRIQQVVRGDSAAYFCASSPLVPSSYNEQFFGPGTRLTVL.